The 17 T cell receptor beta chains below all came from one sample that was sequenced in a study of molecular identifiers for immune sequencing clone quantification. Each CDR3 protein gets one entry after TCRdb re-called the PCR reads with MiXCR. The sample carries hundreds of thousands of distinct CDR3 sequences, less than 30% recorded once. The sample was naive CD8+ T cells from blood, with Jurkat cell RNA spiked in. Subset in this sample: FACS-sorted CD8+CD4-CCR7+CD45RA+ naive T cells. These receptors all come from a human donor in good health. Some libraries in this study had Jurkat cell RNA spiked in.

With regard to this clonotype: One junction end disagrees with the germline gene, perhaps due to a read error. The J gene is TRBJ2-2, the V gene TRBV6-2 or TRBV6-3; TRBD1 or TRBD2 may be the D gene (6 bases each). The germline V gene has CDR1 MNHEY and CDR2 SVGEGT. The CDR3 consists of 15 residues. The CDR3 region is CASSHSGGEFGELFF. CDR3 coding DNA: TGTGCCAGCAGTCACTCCGGGGGCGAGTTCGGGGAGCTGTTTTTT.

This clonotype has only a few counts. V usage is TRBV4-2 and J usage is TRBJ2-7; TRBD1 agrees at 7 bases. Germline V gene sequence: CDR1 LGHNA, CDR2 YNFKEQ. The CDR3 has 17 residues. Germline trimming cut 2 bases from V and 2 bases from J; bases unmatched to any gene: 12. CDR3 nucleotides: TGTGCCAGCAGCCAACTGGACAGGACGAATTCTGCCTACGAGCAGTACTTC. Its translation: CASSQLDRTNSAYEQYF.

Worth noting for this clonotype: A much larger clone sits a single nucleotide away, making a read error possible. The chain joins TRBV7-9 to TRBJ2-7; 10 bases align to TRBD1. In germline, CDR1 is SEHNR, CDR2 FQNEAQ (reference sequence). Germline trimming cut 8 bases from V and 6 bases from J; bases unmatched to any gene: 10. CDR3 length: 14 amino acids. CDR3 loop: CASSHPGQGFEQYF. The CDR3 nucleotides are TGTGCCAGCTCCCACCCGGGACAGGGGTTCGAGCAGTACTTC.

This clonotype was counted once. The V and J genes are TRBV7-9 and TRBJ1-3; TRBD1 might be the D (5 bases). V was clipped by 4 bases and J by 8 bases, with 15 bases between them. CDR1 is SEHNR, CDR2 FQNEAQ, per germline (reference sequence). The CDR3 has 14 amino acids. CDR3: CASSSTYRMDTIYF. CDR3 in DNA: TGTGCCAGCAGCTCGACTTACAGGATGGACACCATATATTTT.

This clonotype was counted at least ten times. V and J are TRBV29-1 and TRBJ1-2; no clear D. Between the trimmed V and J ends, which lost 2 bases and 1 base, there was a span of 11 bases. Germline CDR1 and CDR2: SQVTM and ANQGSEA. This CDR3 spans 14 amino acids. The CDR3 loop reads CSVESRHFNYGYTF. DNA for the CDR3: TGCAGCGTTGAATCTCGACACTTTAACTATGGCTACACCTTC.

This clonotype was seen many times. This sequence joins TRBV6-2 or TRBV6-3 and TRBJ2-6, with 9 bases fitting TRBD2. Germline V gene data show CDR1 as MNHEY and CDR2 as SVGEGT. This CDR3 is built from 19 residues. Trimming cost V 0 bases and J 0 bases; bases outside gene matches: 6. CDR3 in amino acids: CASSYSRSGGFSGANVLTF. The CDR3 nucleotides are TGTGCCAGCAGTTACTCCCGAAGCGGGGGGTTCTCTGGGGCCAACGTCCTGACTTTC.

The genes are TRBV5-6 and TRBJ2-7; D may be TRBD1 (6 bases). The germline V gene encodes CDR1 SGHDT and CDR2 YYEEEE. The V and J ends lost 2 bases and 2 bases respectively, with 14 bases between them. This CDR3 has 15 residues. The CDR3 coding sequence is TGTGCCAGCAGCTTTTGGGGCAGGGGCACCTACGAGCAGTACTTC. This gives the protein CASSFWGRGTYEQYF.

The chain joins TRBV27 to TRBJ2-2; TRBD1 matches at 10 bases. V dropped 5 bases and J dropped 5; count of bases not matched to a gene: 5. CDR3 length: 15 amino acids. Germline CDR1 and CDR2: MNHEY and SMNVEV (reference sequence). The CDR3 coding sequence is TGTGCCAGCAGTCCATGGACAGGGGGGACCGGGGAGCTGTTTTTT. This encodes CASSPWTGGTGELFF.

The V call is TRBV10-3, the J call TRBJ1-1; TRBD1 matches at 8 bases. CDR1 is ENHRY, CDR2 SYGVKD, per germline. The J segment lost 7 bases and the V segment lost 0 bases, leaving 4 bases of the junction unmatched. The CDR3 is 14 amino acids. In DNA form, the CDR3 reads TGTGCCATCAGTGAGTCAGGGACAGGCTATGAAGCTTTCTTT. Translated: CAISESGTGYEAFF.

In its sample, this clonotype was seen many times. CDR3 region: CSVEPQGAYNEQFF. The DNA of the CDR3 is TGCAGCGTTGAGCCACAGGGGGCCTACAATGAGCAGTTCTTC. This sequence joins TRBV29-1 and TRBJ2-1; 8 bases fit TRBD1. V shed 3 bases and J 2 bases; nucleotides not matched to a gene: 3. The germline V gene encodes CDR1 SQVTM and CDR2 ANQGSEA. This CDR3 has 14 amino acids.

This clonotype was counted at least ten times. V usage is TRBV24-1 and J usage is TRBJ2-2, with 7 positions matching TRBD2. Germline V CDR1 and CDR2: KGHDR, SFDVKD. V gave up 6 bases and J gave up 8 bases; unmatched junction bases: 11. The CDR3 has 15 amino acids. CDR3: CATSPSGAASGELFF. For the CDR3, the DNA is TGTGCCACCAGTCCCAGCGGGGCCGCTTCGGGGGAGCTGTTTTTT.

Concerning this clonotype itself: This sequence may be a read error, since a much larger clone differs from it by one base. The chain has TRBV19 and TRBJ2-7; D is possibly TRBD1 (5 bases). Germline CDR1 is LNHDA and CDR2 is SQIVND (reference sequence). The CDR3 spans 13 residues. V gave up 10 bases and J gave up 3 bases, with 16 bases separating them. The CDR3 loop is CATALRQSYEQYF. The CDR3 DNA sequence: TGTGCCACCGCCCTTCGACAGAGCTACGAGCAGTACTTC.

About this clonotype itself: A much larger clone is a single base away; this may be a read error. V gene TRBV19 combines with J gene TRBJ1-1, with D hard to call. Germline-derived CDR1 and CDR2 are LNHDA and SQIVND (reference sequence). This CDR3 region has 11 residues. The CDR3 sequence: CASSTSVEALF. The CDR3 DNA is TGTGCCAGTAGTACTTCCGTTGAAGCTCTCTTT.

CDR3 loop: CASSLAPGPNRTYGYTF. In DNA form, the CDR3 reads TGTGCCAGCAGCTTAGCACCGGGGCCAAACCGCACCTATGGCTACACCTTC. This chain links TRBV7-9 with TRBJ1-2; weak D call: TRBD1 (5 bases). The germline gives CDR1 SEHNR, CDR2 FQNEAQ (reference sequence). This CDR3 contains 17 residues. Trimming left V 0 bases short and J 4 bases short, with 18 bases between.

The chain uses TRBV28 and TRBJ2-7; possible D gene TRBD1, 6 bases. The length of the CDR3 is 21 residues. CDR1 is MDHEN and CDR2 is SYDVKM in the germline V gene. V gave up 4 bases and J gave up 0 bases, with 31 bases separating them. As DNA, the CDR3 is TGTGCCAGCAGTTCCCCGTCGGTTCGGGCAGGGGTTCTCCCTTACTCCTACGAGCAGTACTTC. This encodes CASSSPSVRAGVLPYSYEQYF.

CDR3 in DNA: TGTGCCAGCAGCTTAGGTACGTGGACAGGGGGTTCTGGAGCTTTCTTT. Protein: CASSLGTWTGGSGAFF. V is TRBV7-8 and J is TRBJ1-1; 10 bases are shared with TRBD1. The CDR3 spans 16 residues. Trimming at V came to 1 base and at J to 10 bases, leaving 12 bases not matched to a gene. Germline lookup yields CDR1 SGHVS and CDR2 FQNEAQ.

A remark on this clonotype: With a much larger clone just one base away, this may be a read error. V is TRBV12-3 or TRBV12-4 and J is TRBJ1-1; D is possibly TRBD1 (5 bases). There are 14 residues in the CDR3. The CDR3 nucleotides are TGTGCCAGCAGTTTCCAGGGTTTCGACACTGAAACTTTCTTT. Translating gives CASSFQGFDTETFF.